This record looks at one T cell receptor beta chain sequence and its context. Its antigen is as yet unknown. The read is 3 residues too short to cover the CDR3 end, so that end is filled in from the germline J gene. CDR3 length: 16 amino acids. From germline, CDR1 is SGHVS and CDR2 FNYEAQ. After removal of 4 bases from V and 5 bases from J, the junction contained 9 bases not matched to a gene. This specimen belongs to a study of T cells in women clearing cervical HPV infection. Overall study results and limits: It is unknown whether associations predate infection; no effector/memory or HPV-specific sorting.

Sequenced by immunoSEQ multiplex PCR; TCRdb stores in-frame clones only, minus some. Its table records about 39,000 clones. The source material was blood buffy coat. The origin of this receptor is a woman aged 18 to 75 with a cervical HPV16 infection that either progressed to CIN3+ or cleared (not recorded which). The rearrangement links TRBV7-6 to TRBJ2-2, with 8 bases lining up with TRBD2. The CDR3 bases that were read are TGTGCCAGCAGCTCACACGGGGGGGCGGCTACCGGGGAG. It codes for CASSSHGGAATGE. The full-length CDR3 reads as CASSSHGGAATGELFF.